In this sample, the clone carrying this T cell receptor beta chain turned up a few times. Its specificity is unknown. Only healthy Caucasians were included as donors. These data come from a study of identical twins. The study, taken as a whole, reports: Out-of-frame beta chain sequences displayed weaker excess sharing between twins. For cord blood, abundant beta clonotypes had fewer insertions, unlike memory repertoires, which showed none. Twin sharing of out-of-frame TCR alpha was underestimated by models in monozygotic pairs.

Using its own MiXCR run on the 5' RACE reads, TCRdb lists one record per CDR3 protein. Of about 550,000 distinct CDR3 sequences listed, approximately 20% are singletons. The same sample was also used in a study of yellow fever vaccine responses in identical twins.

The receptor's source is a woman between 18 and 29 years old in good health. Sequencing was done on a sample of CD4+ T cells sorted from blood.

CDR3: CASSPTSGGLNEQFF. DNA of the CDR3: TGCGCCAGCAGCCCTACTAGCGGGGGGTTGAATGAGCAGTTCTTC. The rearrangement uses TRBV5-1 and TRBJ2-1, with 12 bases lining up with TRBD2. CDR1 and CDR2 (germline): SGHRS, YFSETQ. The CDR3 runs to 15 residues. The junction had 6 bases not matched to a gene; V was cut back by 4 bases and J by 7 bases.